These 7 T cell receptor beta chains originate from one sample sequenced in a study of blood T cell repertoires in COVID-19. Here immunoSEQ multiplex PCR was the method, and the copy in TCRdb shows in-frame clones only, minus some. The sample has 150,000 to 200,000 clones; 80% to 90% are singletons. Sequences were obtained from peripheral blood. Every receptor here comes from an older woman with COVID-19, enrolled during active disease.

The CDR3 sequence is CASSPPGTARYRSLHF. CDR3 nucleotide sequence: TGTGCCAGCTCACCGCCCGGGACAGCAAGGTATCGAAGCCTCCACTTT. The V call is TRBV18, the J call TRBJ1-6; 7 nucleotides match TRBD1. Germline V gene data show CDR1 as KGHSH and CDR2 as LQKENI. The CDR3 loop spans 16 amino acids. V lost 3 bases to trimming and J lost 15 bases; unmatched junction nucleotides: 17.

The chain links TRBV29-1 to TRBJ1-1, with D maybe TRBD1 (6 bases). Trimming shortened V by 6 bases and J by 5 bases, and 13 bases separated the two germline ends. The V gene's germline CDR1 is SQVTM and CDR2 ANQGSEA. The CDR3 contains 12 residues. DNA for the CDR3: TGCAGCGTCTTACAGGGTTGGACTGAAGCTTTCTTT. Amino acid sequence: CSVLQGWTEAFF.

This clone was seen only once. The rearrangement uses TRBV18 and TRBJ2-1, with D maybe TRBD1 (6 bases). In germline, CDR1 is KGHSH, CDR2 LQKENI. The ends were cut back, 1 base at V and 15 bases at J, with 13 bases in the middle. This CDR3 spans 12 amino acids. CDR3 bases: TGTGCCAGCTCACCACAGGGGGTCTGGTCGTTCTTC. As protein: CASSPQGVWSFF. Supplemented by reference TRBV18 and TRBJ2-1, the full variable domain reads NAGVMQNPRHLVRRRGQEARLRCSPMKGHSHVYWYRQLPEEGLKFMVYLQKENIIDESGMPKERFSAEFPKEGPSILRIQQVVRGDSAAYFCASSPQGVWSFFGPGTRLTVL.

CDR3: CASSSTGRRNYGYTF. The CDR3 DNA reads TGTGCCAGCAGTTCAACAGGTAGACGGAACTATGGCTACACCTTC. This chain connects TRBV28 to TRBJ1-2; a weak D match, TRBD1 (5 bases). CDR1 and CDR2 (germline): MDHEN, SYDVKM. V gave up 4 bases and J gave up 2 bases, with 14 bases separating them. The CDR3 loop spans 15 amino acids.

The J gene is TRBJ1-4, the V gene TRBV7-9; D gene ambiguous. Deletions cut 0 bases from V and 6 bases from J, with 14 bases between. Germline CDR1 and CDR2: SEHNR and FQNEAQ (reference sequence). The CDR3 covers 16 residues. The CDR3 loop reads CASSLAYPPRDEKLFF. CDR3 DNA sequence: TGTGCCAGCAGCTTAGCATACCCTCCGAGGGATGAAAAACTGTTTTTT.

This clone was counted once. The V call is TRBV29-1, the J call TRBJ1-1; D is ambiguous. V was trimmed by 8 bases and J by 0 bases, leaving 19 bases between them. Per germline, CDR1 SQVTM and CDR2 ANQGSEA. The CDR3 sequence is 15 residues long. The CDR3 DNA follows: TGCAGCTTCCGACTTTCCGGGAGGGTGAACACTGAAGCTTTCTTT. Protein: CSFRLSGRVNTEAFF.

The count of this clone is one. The chain couples TRBV2 to TRBJ1-1, with 8 bases lining up with TRBD1. Germline CDR1 reads SNHLY; CDR2 reads FYNNEI. This CDR3 comprises 13 residues. Trimming cost V 8 bases and J 1 base; bases outside gene matches: 3. The CDR3 DNA follows: TGTGCCAGCCTACAGGGGGGGAACACTGAAGCTTTCTTT. It codes for CASLQGGNTEAFF.